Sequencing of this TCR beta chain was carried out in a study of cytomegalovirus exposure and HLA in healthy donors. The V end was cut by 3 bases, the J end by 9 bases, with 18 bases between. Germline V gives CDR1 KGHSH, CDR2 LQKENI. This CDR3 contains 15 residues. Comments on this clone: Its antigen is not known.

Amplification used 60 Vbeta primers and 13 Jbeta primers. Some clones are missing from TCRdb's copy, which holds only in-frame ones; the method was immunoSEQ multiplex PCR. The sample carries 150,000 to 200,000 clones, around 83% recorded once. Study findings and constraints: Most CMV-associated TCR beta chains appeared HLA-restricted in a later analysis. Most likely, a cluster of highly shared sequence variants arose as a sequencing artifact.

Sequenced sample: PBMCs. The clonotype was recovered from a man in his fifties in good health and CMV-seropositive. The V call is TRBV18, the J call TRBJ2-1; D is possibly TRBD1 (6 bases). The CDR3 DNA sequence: TGTGCCAGCTCACCCTTTTTTAACCAGGACAGTGAGCAGTTCTTC. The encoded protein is CASSPFFNQDSEQFF.